Listed here is a single T cell receptor beta chain. Seattle patients were enrolled during active infection and followed longitudinally. The data were obtained in a study of blood T cell repertoires in COVID-19. Study as a whole: T cells, B-cell-depleted T cells, or PBMCs supplied cDNA or gDNA.

This CDR3 comprises 14 residues. V shed 2 bases and J shed 2 bases, with 11 bases lying between them. Per germline, CDR1 SGHTS and CDR2 YDEGEE. As originally analysed: Reference gene primer amplification yielded estimated nucleated cell counts. Sequencing was performed with immunoSEQ multiplex PCR; in TCRdb, only in-frame clones are kept and a portion is missing. V and J calls and clone size come straight from that table; D and trimming were deduced from the DNA. This sample yields around 250,000 clones, of which around 91% are seen a single time; about 2% belongs to the top ten. Input material: peripheral blood. V and J are TRBV5-8 and TRBJ2-7, with unresolved D. The TCR comes from a woman aged 60-75 years with COVID-19, enrolled during active disease. This chain's CDR3 is CASSLHGPPYEQYF. CDR3 nucleotide sequence: TGTGCCAGCAGCTTACATGGGCCTCCCTACGAGCAGTACTTC.